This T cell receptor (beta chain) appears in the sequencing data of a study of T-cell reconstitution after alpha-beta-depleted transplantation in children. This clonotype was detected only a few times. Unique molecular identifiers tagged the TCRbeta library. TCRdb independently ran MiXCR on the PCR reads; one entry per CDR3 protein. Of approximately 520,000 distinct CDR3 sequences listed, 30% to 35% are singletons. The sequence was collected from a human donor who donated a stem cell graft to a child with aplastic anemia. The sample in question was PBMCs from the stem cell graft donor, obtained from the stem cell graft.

CDR3 sequence reads: CASRPGLAGETQYF. CDR3 in DNA: TGTGCCAGCAGGCCCGGACTAGCGGGAGAGACCCAGTACTTC. The J gene is TRBJ2-5, the V gene TRBV27; 11 bases map to TRBD2. CDR1 is MNHEY, CDR2 SMNVEV, per germline (reference sequence). This CDR3 contains 14 residues. Trimming cost V 6 bases and J 4 bases; bases outside gene matches: 4.